These 4 T cell receptor beta chains share one sample of origin, sequenced in a study of cytomegalovirus exposure and HLA in healthy donors. 60 Vbeta and 13 Jbeta primers were used in PCR. Profiled with immunoSEQ multiplex PCR; TCRdb holds only in-frame clones, not every one. The sample has under 90,000 clones; around three quarters are singletons. The sequenced sample consisted of PBMCs. The receptors were sampled from a woman aged 45-59 years in good health and CMV-seropositive.

The rearrangement uses TRBV10-1 and TRBJ1-1, with 8 bases that match TRBD1. Germline CDR1 and CDR2: WNHNN and SYGVQD (reference sequence). The CDR3 is made up of 14 amino acids. Germline trimming cut 5 bases from V and 4 bases from J; bases unmatched to any gene: 6. The CDR3 loop reads CASSSQGARTEAFF. The CDR3 bases are TGCGCCAGCAGTTCTCAGGGGGCCCGCACTGAAGCTTTCTTT.

By share of the sample, this clone is medium-sized. This sequence joins TRBV27 and TRBJ2-1; 11 bases map to TRBD2. The V gene's germline CDR1 is MNHEY and CDR2 SMNVEV (reference sequence). CDR3 length equals 15 residues. J gave up 14 bases and V 7 bases, and 16 bases lay outside the gene matches. CDR3 bases: TGTGCCAGCACCAAGACTAGCGGGGCTCCTCGCCCGAAGTTCTTC. It codes for CASTKTSGAPRPKFF.

The rearrangement uses TRBV2 and TRBJ1-2, with 8 bases aligning to TRBD1. The V gene end was trimmed by 0 bases and the J gene end by 8 bases; junction bases not matched to a gene: 8. The CDR3 loop spans 15 amino acids. Looked up from germline, CDR1 is SNHLY and CDR2 is FYNNEI. The CDR3 DNA follows: TGTGCCAGCAGTGAAGCGCTTCAGGGGGCGCAGGGCTACACCTTC. It yields the protein CASSEALQGAQGYTF.

The V and J genes are TRBV9 and TRBJ2-3, with 13 bases fitting TRBD2. The CDR3 covers 15 residues. CDR1 and CDR2 (germline): SGDLS, YYNGEE. The junction had 4 bases not matched to a gene; V was cut back by 5 bases and J by 4 bases. In DNA, the CDR3 is TGTGCCAGCAGTAGACTAGCGGGGGGCTCAGATACGCAGTATTTT. Protein sequence: CASSRLAGGSDTQYF.